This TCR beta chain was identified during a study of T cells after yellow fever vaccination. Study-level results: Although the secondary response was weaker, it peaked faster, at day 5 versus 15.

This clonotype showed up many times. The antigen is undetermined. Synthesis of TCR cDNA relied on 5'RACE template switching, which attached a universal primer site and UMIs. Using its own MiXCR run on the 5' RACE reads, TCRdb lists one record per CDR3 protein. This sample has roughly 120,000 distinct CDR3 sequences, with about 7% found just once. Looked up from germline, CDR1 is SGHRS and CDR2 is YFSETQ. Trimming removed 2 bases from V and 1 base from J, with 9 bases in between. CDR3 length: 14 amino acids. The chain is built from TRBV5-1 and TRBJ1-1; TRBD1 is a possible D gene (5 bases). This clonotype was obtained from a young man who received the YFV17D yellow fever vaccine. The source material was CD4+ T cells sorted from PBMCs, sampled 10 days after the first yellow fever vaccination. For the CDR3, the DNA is TGCGCCAGCAGCTTTTCAGGGCAGAACACTGAAGCTTTCTTT. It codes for CASSFSGQNTEAFF.